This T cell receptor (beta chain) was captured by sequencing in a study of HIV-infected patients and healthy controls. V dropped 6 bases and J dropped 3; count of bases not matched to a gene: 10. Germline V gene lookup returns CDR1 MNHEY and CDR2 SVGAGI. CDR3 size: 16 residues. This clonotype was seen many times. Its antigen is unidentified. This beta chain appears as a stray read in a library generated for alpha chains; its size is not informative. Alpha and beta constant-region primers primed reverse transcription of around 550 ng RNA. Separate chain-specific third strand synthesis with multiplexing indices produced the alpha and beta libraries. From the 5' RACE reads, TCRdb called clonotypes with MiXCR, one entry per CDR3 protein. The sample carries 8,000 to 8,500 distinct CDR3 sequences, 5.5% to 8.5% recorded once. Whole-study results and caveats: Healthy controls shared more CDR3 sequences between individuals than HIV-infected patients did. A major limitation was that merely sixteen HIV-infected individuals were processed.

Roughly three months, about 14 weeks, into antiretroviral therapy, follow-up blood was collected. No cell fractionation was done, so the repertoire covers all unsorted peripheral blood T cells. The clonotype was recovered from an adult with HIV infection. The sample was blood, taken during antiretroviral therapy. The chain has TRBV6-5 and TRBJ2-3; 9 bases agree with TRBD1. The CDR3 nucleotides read TGTGCCAGCAGGGGCCAGGGGGGGACAGGGACAGATACGCAGTATTTT. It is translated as CASRGQGGTGTDTQYF.